This paragraph reports one T cell receptor (beta chain). The data were taken from a study of blood T cell repertoires in COVID-19. Study-level background: Acute-phase and convalescent COVID-19 samples originated in the United States, Italy and Spain. Nucleic acid was either cDNA or gDNA, and it came from T cells, B-cell-depleted T cells, or PBMCs.

The V end was cut by 0 bases, the J end by 0 bases, with 11 bases between. The CDR3 is 16 amino acids. CDR1 and CDR2 (germline): MNHEY, SVGAGI. As originally analysed: Nucleated cell number was recorded as an estimate derived from reference gene primer amplification. TCRdb's table, derived via immunoSEQ multiplex PCR, lists solely in-frame clones and lacks some. The DNA gave D and trimming, while V, J and clone size come from that table. The repertoire holds 70,000 to 75,000 clones, with 80% to 90% as singletons. This sequence joins TRBV6-5 and TRBJ1-2; D call uncertain. The source of this sequence is a woman of 80 years or more with active or convalescent COVID-19. The sequencing input was peripheral blood. CDR3 coding DNA: TGTGCCAGCAGTTACTCTCGGGGTACGGCTAACTATGGCTACACCTTC. This gives the protein CASSYSRGTANYGYTF.